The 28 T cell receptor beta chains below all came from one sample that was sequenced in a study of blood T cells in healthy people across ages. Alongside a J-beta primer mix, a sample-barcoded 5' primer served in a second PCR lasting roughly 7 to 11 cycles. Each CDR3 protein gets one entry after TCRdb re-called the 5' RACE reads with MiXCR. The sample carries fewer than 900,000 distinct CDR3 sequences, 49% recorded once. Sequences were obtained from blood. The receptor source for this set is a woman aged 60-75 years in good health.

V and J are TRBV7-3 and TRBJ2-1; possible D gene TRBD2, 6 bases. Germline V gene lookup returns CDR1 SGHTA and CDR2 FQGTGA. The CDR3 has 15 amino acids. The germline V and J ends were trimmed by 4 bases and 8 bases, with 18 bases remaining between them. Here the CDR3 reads CASSSRGVRNDEQFF. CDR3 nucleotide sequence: TGTGCCAGCAGCTCCCGCGGGGTGCGCAATGATGAGCAGTTCTTC.

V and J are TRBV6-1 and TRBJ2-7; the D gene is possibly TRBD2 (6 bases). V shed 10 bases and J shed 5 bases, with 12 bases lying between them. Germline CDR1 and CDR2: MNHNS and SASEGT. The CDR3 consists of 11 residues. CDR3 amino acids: CAIAGRDEQYF. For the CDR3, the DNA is TGTGCCATCGCGGGACGGGACGAGCAGTACTTC.

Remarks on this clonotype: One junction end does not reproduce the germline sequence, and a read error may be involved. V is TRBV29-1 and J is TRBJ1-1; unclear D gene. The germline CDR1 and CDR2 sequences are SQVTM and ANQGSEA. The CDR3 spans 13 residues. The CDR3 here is CSVRRYMNTEVFF. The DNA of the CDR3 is TGCAGCGTTCGACGGTATATGAACACTGAAGTTTTCTTT. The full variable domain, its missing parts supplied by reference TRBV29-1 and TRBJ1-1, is SAVISQKPSRDICQRGTSLTIQCQVDSQVTMMFWYRQQPGQSLTLIATANQGSEATYESGFVIDKFPISRPNLTFSTLTVSNMSPEDSSIYLCSVRRYMNTEVFFGQGTRLTVV.

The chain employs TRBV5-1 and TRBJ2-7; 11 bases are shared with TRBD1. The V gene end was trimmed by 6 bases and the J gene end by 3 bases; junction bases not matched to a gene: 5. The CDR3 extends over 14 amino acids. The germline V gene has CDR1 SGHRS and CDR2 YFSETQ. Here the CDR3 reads CASKTGTGGYEQYF. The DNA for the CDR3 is TGCGCCAGCAAGACCGGGACAGGGGGCTACGAGCAGTACTTC.

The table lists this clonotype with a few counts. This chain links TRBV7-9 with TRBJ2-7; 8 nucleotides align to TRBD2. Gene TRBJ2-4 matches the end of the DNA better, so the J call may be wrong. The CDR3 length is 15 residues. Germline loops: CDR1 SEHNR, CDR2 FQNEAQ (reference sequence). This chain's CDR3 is CASSFPLAELNIQYF. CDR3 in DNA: TGTGCCAGCAGCTTCCCACTAGCGGAATTAAACATTCAGTACTTC.

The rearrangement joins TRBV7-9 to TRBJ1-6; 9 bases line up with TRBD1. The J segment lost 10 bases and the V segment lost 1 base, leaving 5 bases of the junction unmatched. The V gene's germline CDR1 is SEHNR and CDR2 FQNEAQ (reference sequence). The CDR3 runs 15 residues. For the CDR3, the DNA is TGTGCCAGCAGCTTAGAGGACAGGGGAGCCTCACCCCTCCACTTT. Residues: CASSLEDRGASPLHF.

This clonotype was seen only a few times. The CDR3 spells CASDGQAEVPAFGSYEQYF. The CDR3 nucleotides are TGTGCCAGCGACGGGCAAGCGGAGGTCCCAGCTTTCGGCTCCTACGAGCAGTACTTC. The chain uses TRBV2 and TRBJ2-7, with D possibly matching TRBD2 (5 bases). Germline lookup yields CDR1 SNHLY and CDR2 FYNNEI. The CDR3 sequence is 19 residues long. V was cut by 8 bases and J by 0 bases, with 29 bases left in between.

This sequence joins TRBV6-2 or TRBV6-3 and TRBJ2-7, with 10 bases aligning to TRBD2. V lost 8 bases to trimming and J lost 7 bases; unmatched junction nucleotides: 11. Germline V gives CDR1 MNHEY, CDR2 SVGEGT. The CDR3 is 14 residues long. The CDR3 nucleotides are TGTGCCAGCCGTTCTAGCGGGAGTCCAGAAGAGCAGTACTTC. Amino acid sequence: CASRSSGSPEEQYF.

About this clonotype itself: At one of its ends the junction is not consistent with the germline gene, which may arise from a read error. CDR3 nucleotides: TGTGCCAGCAGCTTAACAGGGGAAGGGACCCGGTACTTC. Its translation is CASSLTGEGTRYF. This chain connects TRBV7-9 to TRBJ2-5; 7 nucleotides match TRBD1. There are 13 residues in the CDR3. Germline CDR1 and CDR2: SEHNR and FQNEAQ (reference sequence).

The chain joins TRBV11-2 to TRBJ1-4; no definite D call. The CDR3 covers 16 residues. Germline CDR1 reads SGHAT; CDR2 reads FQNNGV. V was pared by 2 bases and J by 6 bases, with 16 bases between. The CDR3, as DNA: TGTGCCAGCAGCTTAAGGACCGGAATTCCTTATGAAAAACTGTTTTTT. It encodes CASSLRTGIPYEKLFF. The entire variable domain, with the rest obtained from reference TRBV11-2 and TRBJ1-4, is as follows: EAGVAQSPRYKIIEKRQSVAFWCNPISGHATLYWYQQILGQGPKLLIQFQNNGVVDDSQLPKDRFSAERLKGVDSTLKIQPAKLEDSAVYLCASSLRTGIPYEKLFFGSGTQLSVL.

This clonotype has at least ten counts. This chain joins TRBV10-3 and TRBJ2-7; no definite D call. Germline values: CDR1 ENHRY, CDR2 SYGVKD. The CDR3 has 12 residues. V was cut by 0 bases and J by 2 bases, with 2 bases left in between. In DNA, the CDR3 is TGTGCCATCAGTGAGTCGACCTACGAGCAGTACTTC. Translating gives CAISESTYEQYF.

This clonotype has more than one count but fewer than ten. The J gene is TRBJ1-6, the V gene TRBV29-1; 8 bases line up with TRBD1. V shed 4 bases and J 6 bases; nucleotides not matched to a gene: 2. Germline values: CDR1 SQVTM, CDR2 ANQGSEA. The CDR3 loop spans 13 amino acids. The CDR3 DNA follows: TGCAGCGTTGGAGGACAGGGTAATTCACCCCTCCACTTT. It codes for CSVGGQGNSPLHF. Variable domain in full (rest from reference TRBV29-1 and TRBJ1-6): SAVISQKPSRDICQRGTSLTIQCQVDSQVTMMFWYRQQPGQSLTLIATANQGSEATYESGFVIDKFPISRPNLTFSTLTVSNMSPEDSSIYLCSVGGQGNSPLHFGNGTRLTVT.

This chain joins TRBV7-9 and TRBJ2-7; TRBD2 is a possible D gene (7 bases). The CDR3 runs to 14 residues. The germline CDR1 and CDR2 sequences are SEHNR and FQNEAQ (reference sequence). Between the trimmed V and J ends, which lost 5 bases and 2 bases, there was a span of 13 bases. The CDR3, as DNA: TGTGCCAGCAGCGCGGGGGCGGGAACCTACGAGCAGTACTTC. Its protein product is CASSAGAGTYEQYF.

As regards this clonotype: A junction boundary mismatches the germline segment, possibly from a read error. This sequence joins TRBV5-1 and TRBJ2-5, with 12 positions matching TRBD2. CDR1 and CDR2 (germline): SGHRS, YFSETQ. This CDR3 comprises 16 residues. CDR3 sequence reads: CASRQTGTSGQETRYF. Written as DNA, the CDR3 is TGCGCCAGCAGACAAACCGGGACTAGCGGGCAAGAGACCCGGTACTTC.

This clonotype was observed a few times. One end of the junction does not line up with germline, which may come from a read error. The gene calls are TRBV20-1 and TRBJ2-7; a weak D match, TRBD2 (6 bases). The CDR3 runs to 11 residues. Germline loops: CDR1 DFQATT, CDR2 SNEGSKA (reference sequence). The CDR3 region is CSGRITYEQYF. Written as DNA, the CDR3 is TGTTCAGGGAGGATAACCTACGAGCAGTACTTC.

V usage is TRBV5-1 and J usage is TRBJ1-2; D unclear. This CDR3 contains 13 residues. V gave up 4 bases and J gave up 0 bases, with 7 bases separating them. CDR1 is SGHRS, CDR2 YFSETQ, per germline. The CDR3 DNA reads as TGCGCCAGCAGCGTAATATCTAACTATGGCTACACCTTC. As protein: CASSVISNYGYTF.

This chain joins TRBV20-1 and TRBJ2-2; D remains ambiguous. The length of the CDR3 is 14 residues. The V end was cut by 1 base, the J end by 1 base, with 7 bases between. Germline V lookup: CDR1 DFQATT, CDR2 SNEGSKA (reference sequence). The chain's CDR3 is CSARVDLNTGELFF. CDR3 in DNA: TGCAGTGCTAGAGTAGACTTGAACACCGGGGAGCTGTTTTTT.

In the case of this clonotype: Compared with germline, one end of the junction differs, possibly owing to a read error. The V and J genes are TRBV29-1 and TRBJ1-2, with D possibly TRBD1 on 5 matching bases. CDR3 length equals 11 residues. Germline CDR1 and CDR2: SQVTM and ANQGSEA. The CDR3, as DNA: TGCAGCGTCGAAGGGACGAGCGGCTACACCTTC. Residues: CSVEGTSGYTF.

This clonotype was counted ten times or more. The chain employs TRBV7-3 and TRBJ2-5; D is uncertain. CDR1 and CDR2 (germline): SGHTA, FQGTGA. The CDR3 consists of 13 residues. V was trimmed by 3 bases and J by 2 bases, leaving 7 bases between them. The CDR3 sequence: CASSLLSQETQYF. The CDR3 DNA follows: TGTGCCAGCAGCTTGTTGTCTCAAGAGACCCAGTACTTC. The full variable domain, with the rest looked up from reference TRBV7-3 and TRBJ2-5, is GAGVSQTPSNKVTEKGKYVELRCDPISGHTALYWYRQSLGQGPEFLIYFQGTGAADDSGLPNDRFFAVRPEGSVSTLKIQRTERGDSAVYLCASSLLSQETQYFGPGTRLLVL.

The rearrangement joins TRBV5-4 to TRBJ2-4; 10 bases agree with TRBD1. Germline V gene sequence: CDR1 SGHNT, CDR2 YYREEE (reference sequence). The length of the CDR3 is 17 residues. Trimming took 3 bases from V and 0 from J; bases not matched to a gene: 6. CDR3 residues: CASSSGGQGRAKNIQYF. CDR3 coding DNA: TGTGCCAGCAGCTCGGGGGGACAGGGGCGAGCCAAAAACATTCAGTACTTC.

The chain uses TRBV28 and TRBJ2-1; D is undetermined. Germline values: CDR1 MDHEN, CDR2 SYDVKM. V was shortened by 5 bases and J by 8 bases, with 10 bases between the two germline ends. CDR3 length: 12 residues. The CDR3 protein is CASSEGYDEQFF. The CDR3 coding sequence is TGTGCCAGCAGTGAAGGGTACGATGAGCAGTTCTTC.

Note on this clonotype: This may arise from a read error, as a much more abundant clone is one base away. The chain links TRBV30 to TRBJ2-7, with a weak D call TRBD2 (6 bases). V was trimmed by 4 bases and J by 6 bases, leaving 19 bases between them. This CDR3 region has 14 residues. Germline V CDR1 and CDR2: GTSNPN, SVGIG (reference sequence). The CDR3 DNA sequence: TGTGCCTGGACGAAGGCGGGACCGAACTTCGAGCAGTACTTC. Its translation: CAWTKAGPNFEQYF.

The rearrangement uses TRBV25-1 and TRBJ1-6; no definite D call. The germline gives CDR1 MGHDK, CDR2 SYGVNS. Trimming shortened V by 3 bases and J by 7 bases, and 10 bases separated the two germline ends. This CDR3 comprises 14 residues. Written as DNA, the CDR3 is TGTGCCAGCAGTGAGACCCGCACGAATTCACCCCTCCACTTT. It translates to CASSETRTNSPLHF.

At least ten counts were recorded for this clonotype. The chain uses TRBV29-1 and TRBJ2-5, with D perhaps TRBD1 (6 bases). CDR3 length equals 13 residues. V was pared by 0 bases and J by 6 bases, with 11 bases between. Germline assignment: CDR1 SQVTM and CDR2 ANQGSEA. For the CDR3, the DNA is TGCAGCGTTGAAGATACAGGGTTGAAGACCCAGTACTTC. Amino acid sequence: CSVEDTGLKTQYF.

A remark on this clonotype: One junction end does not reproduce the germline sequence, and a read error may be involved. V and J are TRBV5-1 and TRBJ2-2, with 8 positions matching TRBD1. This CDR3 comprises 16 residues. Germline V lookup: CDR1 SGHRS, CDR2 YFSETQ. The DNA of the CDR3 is TGCGCCAGCAGCTTACGAGGACAGGGAAAGGTCGGGGAGCCGTTTTTT. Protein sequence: CASSLRGQGKVGEPFF.

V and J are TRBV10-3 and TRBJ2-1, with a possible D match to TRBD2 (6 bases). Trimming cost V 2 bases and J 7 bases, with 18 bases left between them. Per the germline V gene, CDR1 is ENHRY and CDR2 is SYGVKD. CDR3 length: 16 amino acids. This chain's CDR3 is CAISEGARGGSNEQFF. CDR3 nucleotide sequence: TGTGCCATCAGTGAGGGGGCGAGGGGAGGATCGAATGAGCAGTTCTTC.

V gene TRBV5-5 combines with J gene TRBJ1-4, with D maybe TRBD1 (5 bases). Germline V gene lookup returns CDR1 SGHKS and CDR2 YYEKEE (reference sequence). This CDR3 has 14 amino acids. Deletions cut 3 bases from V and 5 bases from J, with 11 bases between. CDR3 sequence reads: CASSSRQSNEKLFF. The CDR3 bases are TGTGCCAGCAGCTCAAGACAGAGCAATGAAAAACTGTTTTTT.

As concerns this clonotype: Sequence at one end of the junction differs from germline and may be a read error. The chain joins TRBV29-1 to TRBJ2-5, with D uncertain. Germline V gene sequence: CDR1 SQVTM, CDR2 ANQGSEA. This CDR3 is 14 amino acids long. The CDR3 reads CGVRPHEYQETQYF. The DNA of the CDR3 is TGCGGCGTTAGACCTCATGAGTACCAAGAGACCCAGTACTTC.